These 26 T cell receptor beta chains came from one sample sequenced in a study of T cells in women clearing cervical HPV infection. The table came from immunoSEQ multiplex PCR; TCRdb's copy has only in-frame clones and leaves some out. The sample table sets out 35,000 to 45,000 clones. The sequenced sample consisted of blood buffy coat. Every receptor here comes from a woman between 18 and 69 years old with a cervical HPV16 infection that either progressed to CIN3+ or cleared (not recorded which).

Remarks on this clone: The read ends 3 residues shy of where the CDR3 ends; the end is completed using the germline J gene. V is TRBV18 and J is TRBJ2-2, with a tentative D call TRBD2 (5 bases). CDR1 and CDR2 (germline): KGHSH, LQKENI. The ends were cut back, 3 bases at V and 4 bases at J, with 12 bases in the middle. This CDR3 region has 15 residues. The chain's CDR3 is CASSPRVSSTGELFF. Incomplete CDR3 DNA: TGTGCCAGCTCACCGAGGGTCAGCTCCACCGGGGAG. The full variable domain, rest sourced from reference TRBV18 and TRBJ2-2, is NAGVMQNPRHLVRRRGQEARLRCSPMKGHSHVYWYRQLPEEGLKFMVYLQKENIIDESGMPKERFSAEFPKEGPSILRIQQVVRGDSAAYFCASSPRVSSTGELFFGEGSRLTVL.

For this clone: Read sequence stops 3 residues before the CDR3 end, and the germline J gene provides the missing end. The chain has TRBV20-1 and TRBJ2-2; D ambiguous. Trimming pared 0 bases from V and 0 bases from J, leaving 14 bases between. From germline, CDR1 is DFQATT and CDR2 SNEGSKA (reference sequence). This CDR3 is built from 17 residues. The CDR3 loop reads CSARDSIGRANTGELFF. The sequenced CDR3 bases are TGCAGTGCTAGAGATAGTATCGGTAGGGCGAACACCGGGGAG.

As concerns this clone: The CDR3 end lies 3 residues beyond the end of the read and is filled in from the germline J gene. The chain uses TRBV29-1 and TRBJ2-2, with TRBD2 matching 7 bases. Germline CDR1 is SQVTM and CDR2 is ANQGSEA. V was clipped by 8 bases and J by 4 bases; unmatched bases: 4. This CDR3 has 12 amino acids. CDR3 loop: CSTPGGTGELFF. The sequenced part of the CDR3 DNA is TGCAGCACCCCGGGGGGCACCGGGGAG.

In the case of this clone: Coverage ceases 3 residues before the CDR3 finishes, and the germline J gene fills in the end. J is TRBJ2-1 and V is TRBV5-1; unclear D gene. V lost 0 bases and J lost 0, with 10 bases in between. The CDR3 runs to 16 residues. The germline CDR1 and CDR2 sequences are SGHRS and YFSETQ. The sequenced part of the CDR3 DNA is TGCGCCAGCAGCTTGGGTCTCGCTAGCTCCTACAATGAG. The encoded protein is CASSLGLASSYNE. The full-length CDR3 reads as CASSLGLASSYNEQFF.

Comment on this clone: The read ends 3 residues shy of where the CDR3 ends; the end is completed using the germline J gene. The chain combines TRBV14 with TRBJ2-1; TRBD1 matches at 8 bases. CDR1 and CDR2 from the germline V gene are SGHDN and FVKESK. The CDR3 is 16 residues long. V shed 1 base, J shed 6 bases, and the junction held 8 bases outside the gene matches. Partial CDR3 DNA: TGTGCCAGCAGCCAAGGCGCAGGGGGCTTCTTCAATGAG. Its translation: CASSQGAGGFFNE. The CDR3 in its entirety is CASSQGAGGFFNEQFF.

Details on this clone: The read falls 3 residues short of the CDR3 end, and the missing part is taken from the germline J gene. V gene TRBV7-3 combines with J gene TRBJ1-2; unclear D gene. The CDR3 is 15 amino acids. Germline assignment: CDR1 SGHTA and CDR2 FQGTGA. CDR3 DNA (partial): TGTGCCAGCAGCTTAAATGTAGCGGGAATAAATGAC. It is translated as CASSLNVAGIND. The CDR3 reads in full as CASSLNVAGINDYTF.

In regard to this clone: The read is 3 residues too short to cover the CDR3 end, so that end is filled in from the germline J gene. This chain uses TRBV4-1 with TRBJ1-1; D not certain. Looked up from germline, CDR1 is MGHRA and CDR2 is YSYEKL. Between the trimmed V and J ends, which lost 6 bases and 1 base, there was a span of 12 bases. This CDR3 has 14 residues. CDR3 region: CASRLDTGNTEAFF. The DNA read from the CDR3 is TGCGCCAGCAGGTTAGACACCGGGAACACTGAA.

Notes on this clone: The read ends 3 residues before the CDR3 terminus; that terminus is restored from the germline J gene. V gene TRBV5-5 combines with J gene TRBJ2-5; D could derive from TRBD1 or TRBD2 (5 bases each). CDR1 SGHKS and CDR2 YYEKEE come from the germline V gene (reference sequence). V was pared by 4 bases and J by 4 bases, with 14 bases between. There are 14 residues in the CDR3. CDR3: CASSPQAGRETQYF. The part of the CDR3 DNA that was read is TGTGCCAGCAGCCCTCAGGCAGGGAGAGAGACC.

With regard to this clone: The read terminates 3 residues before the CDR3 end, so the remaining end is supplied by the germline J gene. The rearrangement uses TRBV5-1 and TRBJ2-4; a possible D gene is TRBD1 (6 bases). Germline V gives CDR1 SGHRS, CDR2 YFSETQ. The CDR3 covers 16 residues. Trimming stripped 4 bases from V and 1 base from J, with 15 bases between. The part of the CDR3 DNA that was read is TGCGCCAGCAGCCCGGTTACAGGGCAGGCCAAAAACATT. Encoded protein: CASSPVTGQAKNI. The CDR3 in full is CASSPVTGQAKNIQYF.

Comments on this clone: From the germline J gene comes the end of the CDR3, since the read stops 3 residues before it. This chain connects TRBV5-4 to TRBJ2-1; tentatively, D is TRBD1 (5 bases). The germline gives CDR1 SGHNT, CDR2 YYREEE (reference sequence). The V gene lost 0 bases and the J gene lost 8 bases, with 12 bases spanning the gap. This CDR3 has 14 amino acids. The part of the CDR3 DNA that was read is TGTGCCAGCAGCTTGGAGGCAGGGATGCATGAG. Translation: CASSLEAGMHE. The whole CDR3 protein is CASSLEAGMHEQFF.

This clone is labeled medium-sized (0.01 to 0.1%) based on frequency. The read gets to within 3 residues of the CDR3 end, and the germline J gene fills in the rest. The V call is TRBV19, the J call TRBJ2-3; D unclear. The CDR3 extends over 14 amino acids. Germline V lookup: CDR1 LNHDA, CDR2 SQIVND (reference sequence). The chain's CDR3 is CASSMAGTDQPQYF. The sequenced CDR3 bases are TGTGCCAGTAGTATGGCAGGAACAGATCAGCCG.

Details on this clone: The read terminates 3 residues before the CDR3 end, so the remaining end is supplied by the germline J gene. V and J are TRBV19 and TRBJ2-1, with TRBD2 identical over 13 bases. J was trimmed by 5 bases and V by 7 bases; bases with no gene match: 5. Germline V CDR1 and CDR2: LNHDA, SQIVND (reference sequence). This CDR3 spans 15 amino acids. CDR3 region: CASNTGLAGDNEQFF. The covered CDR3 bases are TGTGCCAGTAATACCGGACTAGCGGGAGACAATGAG.

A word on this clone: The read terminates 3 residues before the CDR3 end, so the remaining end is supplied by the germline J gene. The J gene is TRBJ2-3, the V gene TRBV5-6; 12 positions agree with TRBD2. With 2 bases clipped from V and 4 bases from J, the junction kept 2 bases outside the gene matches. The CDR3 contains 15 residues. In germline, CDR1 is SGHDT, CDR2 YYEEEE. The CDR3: CASSLGLAGPDTQYF. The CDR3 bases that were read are TGTGCCAGCAGCTTAGGACTAGCGGGACCAGATACG. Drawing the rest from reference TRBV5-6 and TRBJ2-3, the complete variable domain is DAGVTQSPTHLIKTRGQQVTLRCSPKSGHDTVSWYQQALGQGPQFIFQYYEEEERQRGNFPDRFSGHQFPNYSSELNVNALLLGDSALYLCASSLGLAGPDTQYFGPGTRLTVL.

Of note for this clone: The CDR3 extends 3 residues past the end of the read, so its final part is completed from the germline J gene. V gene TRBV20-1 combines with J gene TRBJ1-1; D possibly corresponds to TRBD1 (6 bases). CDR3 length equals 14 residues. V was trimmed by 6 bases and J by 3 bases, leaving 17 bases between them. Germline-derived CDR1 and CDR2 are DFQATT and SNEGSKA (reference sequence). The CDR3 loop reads CSAPPGPGDTEAFF. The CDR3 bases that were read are TGCAGTGCCCCCCCGGGACCAGGGGACACTGAA.

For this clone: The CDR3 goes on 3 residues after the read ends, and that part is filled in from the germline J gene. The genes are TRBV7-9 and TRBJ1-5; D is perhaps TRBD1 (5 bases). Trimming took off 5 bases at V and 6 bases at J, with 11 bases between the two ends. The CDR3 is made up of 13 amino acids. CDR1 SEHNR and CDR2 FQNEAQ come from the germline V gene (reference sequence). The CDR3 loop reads CASSLGGSQPQHF. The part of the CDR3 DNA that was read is TGTGCCAGCAGCCTCGGGGGGAGTCAGCCC.

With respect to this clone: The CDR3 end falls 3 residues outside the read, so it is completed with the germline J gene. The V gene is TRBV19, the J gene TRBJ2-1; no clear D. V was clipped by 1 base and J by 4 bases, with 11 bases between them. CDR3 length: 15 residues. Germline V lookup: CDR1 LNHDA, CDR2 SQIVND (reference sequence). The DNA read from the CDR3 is TGTGCCAGTAGTATAGGGGCCCCCTCATACAATGAG. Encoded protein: CASSIGAPSYNE. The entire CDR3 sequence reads CASSIGAPSYNEQFF.

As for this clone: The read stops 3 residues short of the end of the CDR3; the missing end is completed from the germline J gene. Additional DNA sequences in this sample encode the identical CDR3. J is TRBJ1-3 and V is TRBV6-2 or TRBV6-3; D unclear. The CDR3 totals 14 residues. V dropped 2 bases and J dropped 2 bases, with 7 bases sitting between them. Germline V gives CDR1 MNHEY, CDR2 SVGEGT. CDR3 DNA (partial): TGTGCCAGCAGTTACGACTTAGCTGGAAACACC. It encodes CASSYDLAGNT. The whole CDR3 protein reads CASSYDLAGNTIYF.

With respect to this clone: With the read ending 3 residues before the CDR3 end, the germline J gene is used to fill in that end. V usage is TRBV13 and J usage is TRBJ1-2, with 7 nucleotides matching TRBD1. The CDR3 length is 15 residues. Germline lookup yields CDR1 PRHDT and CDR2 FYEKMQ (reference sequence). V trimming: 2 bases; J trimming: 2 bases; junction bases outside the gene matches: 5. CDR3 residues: CASSLRQGPNYGYTF. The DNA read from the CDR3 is TGTGCCAGCAGCTTACGACAGGGTCCCAACTATGGC.

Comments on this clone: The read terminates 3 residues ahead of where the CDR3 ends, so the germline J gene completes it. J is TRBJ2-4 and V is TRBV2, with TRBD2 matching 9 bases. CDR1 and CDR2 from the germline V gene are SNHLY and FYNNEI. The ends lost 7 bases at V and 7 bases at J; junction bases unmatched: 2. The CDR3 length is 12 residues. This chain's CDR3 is CASMAGGNIQYF. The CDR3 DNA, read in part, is TGTGCCAGCATGGCGGGAGGGAACATT. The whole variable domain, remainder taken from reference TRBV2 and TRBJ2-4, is EPEVTQTPSHQVTQMGQEVILRCVPISNHLYFYWYRQILGQKVEFLVSFYNNEISEKSEIFDDQFSVERPDGSNFTLKIRSTKLEDSAMYFCASMAGGNIQYFGAGTRLSVL.

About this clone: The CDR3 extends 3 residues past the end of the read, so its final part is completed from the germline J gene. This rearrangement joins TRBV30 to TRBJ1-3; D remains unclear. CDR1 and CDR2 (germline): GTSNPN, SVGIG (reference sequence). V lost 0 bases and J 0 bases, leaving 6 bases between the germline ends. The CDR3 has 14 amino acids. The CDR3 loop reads CAWSVRSSGNTIYF. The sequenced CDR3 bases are TGTGCCTGGAGTGTACGGTCCTCTGGAAACACC.

The CDR3 loop is CASNSPFGPIETQYF. CDR3 DNA (partial): TGTGCCAGTAATTCGCCATTTGGGCCTATAGAGACG. This rearrangement joins TRBV19 to TRBJ2-3; D is unclear. The sequenced fragment ends 3 residues before the CDR3 boundary, so the rest is inferred from the germline J gene. The CDR3 runs to 15 residues. CDR1 is LNHDA and CDR2 is SQIVND in the germline V gene (reference sequence).

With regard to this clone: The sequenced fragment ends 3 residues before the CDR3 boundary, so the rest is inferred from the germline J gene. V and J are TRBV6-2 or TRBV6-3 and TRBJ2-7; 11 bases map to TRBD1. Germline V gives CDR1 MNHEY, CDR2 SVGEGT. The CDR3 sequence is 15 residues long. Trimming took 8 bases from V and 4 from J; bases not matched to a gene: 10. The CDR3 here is CASRGPGQGVYEQYF. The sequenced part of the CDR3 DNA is TGTGCCAGCCGAGGTCCGGGACAGGGGGTGTACGAG.

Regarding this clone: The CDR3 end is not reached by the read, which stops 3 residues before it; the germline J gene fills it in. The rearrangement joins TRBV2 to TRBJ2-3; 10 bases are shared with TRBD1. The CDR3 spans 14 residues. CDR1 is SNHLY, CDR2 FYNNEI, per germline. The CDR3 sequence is CASSGQGAKETQYF. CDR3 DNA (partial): TGTGCCAGCAGTGGACAGGGGGCGAAAGAGACG. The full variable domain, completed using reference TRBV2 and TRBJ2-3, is EPEVTQTPSHQVTQMGQEVILRCVPISNHLYFYWYRQILGQKVEFLVSFYNNEISEKSEIFDDQFSVERPDGSNFTLKIRSTKLEDSAMYFCASSGQGAKETQYFGPGTRLTVL.

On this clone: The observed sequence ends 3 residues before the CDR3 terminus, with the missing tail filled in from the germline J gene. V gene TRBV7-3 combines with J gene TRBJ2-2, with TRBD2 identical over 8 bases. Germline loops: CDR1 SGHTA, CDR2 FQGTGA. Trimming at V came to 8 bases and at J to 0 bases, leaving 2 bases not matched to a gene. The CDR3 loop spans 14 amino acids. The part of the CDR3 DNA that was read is TGTGCCAGCCGGGGGGGTGCGAACACCGGGGAG. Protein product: CASRGGANTGE. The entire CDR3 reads CASRGGANTGELFF.

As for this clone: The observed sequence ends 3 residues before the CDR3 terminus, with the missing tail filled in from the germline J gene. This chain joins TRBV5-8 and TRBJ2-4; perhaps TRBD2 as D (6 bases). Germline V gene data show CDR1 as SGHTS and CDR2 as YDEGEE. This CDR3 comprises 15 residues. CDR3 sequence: CASSLVPGSLRGQYF. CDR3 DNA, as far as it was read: TGTGCCAGCAGCTTGGTCCCCGGGAGCCTCCGGGGT.

CDR3 DNA (partial): TGCAGTGCTAGAGATTTCGGGACTCCTTCCTACAATGAG. It translates to CSARDFGTPSYNE. The CDR3, in full, reads CSARDFGTPSYNEQFF. The chain couples TRBV20-1 to TRBJ2-1; D may be TRBD2 (6 bases). The sequence runs out 3 residues before the end of the CDR3; the remainder is reconstructed from the germline J gene. Trimming took off 0 bases at V and 1 base at J, with 13 bases between the two ends. Germline V CDR1 and CDR2: DFQATT, SNEGSKA (reference sequence). This CDR3 contains 16 residues.